The next 22 T cell receptor beta chains were all read from a single sample in a study of blood T cell repertoires in COVID-19. Measured with immunoSEQ multiplex PCR; TCRdb has only the in-frame clones, and not every one. The sample consists of some 40,000 clones, about 80% of them appearing once. Sequencing was carried out using peripheral blood. Source of these receptors: a man between 65 and 85 years old with acute or convalescent COVID-19.

In the case of this clone: A read error may account for a junction end that differs from germline. The V gene is TRBV6-6, the J gene TRBJ1-2, with 10 bases lining up with TRBD1. CDR1 MNHNY and CDR2 SVGAGI come from the germline V gene (reference sequence). The CDR3 has 11 amino acids. CDR3 bases: TGTGCCAGCAGCTCGGACAGGGGGGCCCGCTTC. As protein: CASSSDRGARF.

V and J are TRBV27 and TRBJ2-3, with D maybe TRBD2 (5 bases). Germline assignment: CDR1 MNHEY and CDR2 SMNVEV (reference sequence). The CDR3 is made up of 17 amino acids. V was trimmed by 3 bases and J by 0 bases, leaving 16 bases between them. The CDR3 DNA sequence: TGTGCCAGCAGTTTCTTGTCCGGAGGCCCTAGCACAGATACGCAGTATTTT. Amino acids: CASSFLSGGPSTDTQYF.

This rearrangement joins TRBV7-2 to TRBJ2-5, with a weak D call TRBD1 (6 bases). This CDR3 region has 14 residues. Trimming left V 1 base short and J 5 bases short, with 11 bases between. Germline lookup yields CDR1 SGHTA and CDR2 FQGNSA. The CDR3 DNA reads as TGTGCCAGCAGCTTAGGTACAGGGCCGGAGACCCAGTACTTC. This gives the protein CASSLGTGPETQYF. Variable domain in full (rest from reference TRBV7-2 and TRBJ2-5): GAGVSQSPSNKVTEKGKDVELRCDPISGHTALYWYRQSLGQGLEFLIYFQGNSAPDKSGLPSDRFSAERTGGSVSTLTIQRTQQEDSAVYLCASSLGTGPETQYFGPGTRLLVL.

The chain joins TRBV7-9 to TRBJ1-1; D remains ambiguous. Germline V lookup: CDR1 SEHNR, CDR2 FQNEAQ (reference sequence). The V end lost 0 bases, the J end lost 1 base, and 6 bases lay between the germline ends. The CDR3 totals 14 residues. In DNA, the CDR3 is TGTGCCAGCAGCTTAGCGGCGGGGAACACTGAAGCTTTCTTT. Its translation is CASSLAAGNTEAFF.

The V and J genes are TRBV6-6 and TRBJ2-7, with 8 bases identical to TRBD2. The CDR3 spans 15 residues. V lost 7 bases, J lost 0 bases, and 8 bases stayed unmatched. CDR1 is MNHNY and CDR2 is SVGAGI in the germline V gene (reference sequence). This chain's CDR3 is CASNPSGPYSYEQYF. The CDR3 DNA reads TGTGCCAGCAACCCTAGCGGGCCCTACTCCTACGAGCAGTACTTC.

J is TRBJ1-1 and V is TRBV3-1 (or the pseudogene TRBV3-2); TRBD1 aligns across 10 bases. Per germline, CDR1 LGHDT and CDR2 YNNKEL (reference sequence). The CDR3 covers 14 residues. The V segment lost 6 bases and the J segment 1 base; nucleotides outside the gene matches: 2. The CDR3 sequence is CASRGTGANTEAFF. The CDR3, as DNA: TGTGCCAGCAGGGGGACAGGGGCGAACACTGAAGCTTTCTTT.

This chain uses TRBV7-2 with TRBJ2-1, with a tentative D call TRBD1 (6 bases). Looked up from germline, CDR1 is SGHTA and CDR2 is FQGNSA. V was clipped by 0 bases and J by 6 bases, with 12 bases between them. The CDR3 totals 15 residues. The CDR3 is CASSLARAGANEQFF. CDR3 in DNA: TGTGCCAGCAGCTTAGCGAGAGCAGGGGCCAATGAGCAGTTCTTC.

This chain joins TRBV9 and TRBJ1-3; D gene ambiguous. Germline loops: CDR1 SGDLS, CDR2 YYNGEE. The germline V and J ends were trimmed by 0 bases and 0 bases, with 10 bases remaining between them. The CDR3 is made up of 16 amino acids. The CDR3 reads CASSVGVLSSGNTIYF. The CDR3 nucleotides are TGTGCCAGCAGCGTAGGTGTCCTTAGCTCTGGAAACACCATATATTTT.

J is TRBJ2-5 and V is TRBV6-1; possible D gene TRBD2, 5 bases. The V gene's germline CDR1 is MNHNS and CDR2 SASEGT. The CDR3 covers 15 residues. Trimming left V 2 bases short and J 4 bases short, with 14 bases between. CDR3 loop: CASSEMTFAGETQYF. CDR3 nucleotide sequence: TGTGCCAGCAGTGAAATGACTTTTGCGGGAGAGACCCAGTACTTC.

The rearrangement links TRBV28 to TRBJ2-1; TRBD2 matches at 10 bases. The CDR3 extends over 15 amino acids. Unmatched junction bases numbered 9, after V lost 5 bases and J lost 8 bases. CDR1 is MDHEN, CDR2 SYDVKM, per germline. The CDR3 region has the DNA TGTGCCAGCAGTCCTGAAGCGGGGGGGATAGATGAGCAGTTCTTC. Amino acid sequence: CASSPEAGGIDEQFF.

The rearrangement uses TRBV7-2 and TRBJ1-5; tentatively, D is TRBD1 (5 bases). The ends were cut back, 4 bases at V and 3 bases at J, with 13 bases in the middle. The CDR3 spans 15 residues. Germline V gene lookup returns CDR1 SGHTA and CDR2 FQGNSA. The CDR3 loop reads CASSSMGGPNQPQHF. DNA of the CDR3: TGTGCCAGCAGCTCTATGGGGGGTCCCAATCAGCCCCAGCATTTT.

The chain employs TRBV28 and TRBJ2-5; TRBD1 might be the D (8 bases). Trimming left V 6 bases short and J 5 bases short, with 13 bases between. This CDR3 region has 13 residues. Germline V gene data show CDR1 as MDHEN and CDR2 as SYDVKM. The CDR3, as DNA: TGTGCCAGCAGCAACAGGGGGGGGGAGACCCAGTACTTC. Translating it yields CASSNRGGETQYF. The full variable domain, completed using reference TRBV28 and TRBJ2-5, is DVKVTQSSRYLVKRTGEKVFLECVQDMDHENMFWYRQDPGLGLRLIYFSYDVKMKEKGDIPEGYSVSREKKERFSLILESASTNQTSMYLCASSNRGGETQYFGPGTRLLVL.

The chain couples TRBV21-1 to TRBJ1-1; the table's D call, TRBD1, was not checked against the DNA. TRBV21-1 is flagged as a pseudogene. The CDR3 extends over 13 amino acids. The CDR3 loop is CASSKGGRVGAFF. The CDR3 coding sequence is TGTGCCAGCAGCAAAGGTGGCAGGGTTGGGGCTTTCTTT.

The chain's CDR3 is CASTPAGQGGYEQYF. The CDR3 bases are TGTGCCAGCACCCCTGCGGGGCAGGGAGGCTACGAGCAGTACTTC. V and J are TRBV28 and TRBJ2-7, with D possibly TRBD2 on 6 matching bases. This CDR3 comprises 15 residues. Germline V gene lookup returns CDR1 MDHEN and CDR2 SYDVKM. Trimming stripped 7 bases from V and 3 bases from J, with 19 bases between.

CDR3 in amino acids: CASSATGTSGGAGVKNIQYF. CDR3 bases: TGTGCCAGTAGCGCAACCGGGACTAGCGGGGGGGCTGGGGTCAAAAACATTCAGTACTTC. The rearrangement links TRBV19 to TRBJ2-4, with TRBD2 matching over 16 bases. Germline V gene sequence: CDR1 LNHDA, CDR2 SQIVND (reference sequence). V dropped 6 bases and J dropped 3; count of bases not matched to a gene: 14. The CDR3 extends over 20 amino acids.

The chain links TRBV6-1 to TRBJ1-3; 8 bases map to TRBD1. V lost 4 bases to trimming and J lost 0 bases; unmatched junction nucleotides: 8. This CDR3 contains 17 residues. CDR1 MNHNS and CDR2 SASEGT come from the germline V gene. The CDR3 loop is CASSVRTGSSSGNTIYF. DNA of the CDR3: TGTGCCAGCAGTGTGAGGACAGGGTCCTCCTCTGGAAACACCATATATTTT.

This CDR3 is CASSLFESSGANVLTF. Written as DNA, the CDR3 is TGTGCCAGCAGCTTGTTTGAGAGCTCTGGGGCCAACGTCCTGACTTTC. V is TRBV5-6 and J is TRBJ2-6, with D hard to call. V dropped 1 base and J dropped 0 bases, with 8 bases sitting between them. Germline CDR1 SGHDT, CDR2 YYEEEE. This CDR3 spans 16 amino acids.

This chain uses TRBV5-4 with TRBJ1-3; D is undetermined. This CDR3 has 16 residues. Trimming pared 0 bases from V and 0 bases from J, leaving 10 bases between. The V gene's germline CDR1 is SGHNT and CDR2 YYREEE (reference sequence). The CDR3 sequence is CASSLGGDNSGNTIYF. As DNA, the CDR3 is TGTGCCAGCAGCTTGGGCGGGGATAACTCTGGAAACACCATATATTTT.

The genes are TRBV28 and TRBJ1-3; 10 bases align to TRBD1. V dropped 6 bases and J dropped 4; count of bases not matched to a gene: 6. CDR3 length equals 15 residues. In germline, CDR1 is MDHEN, CDR2 SYDVKM. CDR3 amino acids: CASRYDRGQGNTIYF. CDR3 nucleotide sequence: TGTGCCAGCAGATACGACAGGGGGCAAGGAAACACCATATATTTT.

This chain connects TRBV5-6 to TRBJ2-7, with 8 positions matching TRBD1. Trimming cost V 4 bases and J 3 bases; bases outside gene matches: 6. Germline CDR1 SGHDT, CDR2 YYEEEE. This CDR3 is built from 14 residues. The CDR3 DNA reads as TGTGCCAGCAGCCCCGGGACAGGTTTCTACGAGCAGTACTTC. Encoded protein: CASSPGTGFYEQYF.

The J gene is TRBJ1-2, the V gene TRBV28; 7 positions match TRBD1. The ends lost 6 bases at V and 2 bases at J; junction bases unmatched: 9. Germline CDR1 reads MDHEN; CDR2 reads SYDVKM. There are 15 residues in the CDR3. CDR3 nucleotides: TGTGCCAGCAGCCCTGGGGGACAGATCAACTATGGCTACACCTTC. Translation gives CASSPGGQINYGYTF.

The CDR3, as DNA: TGTGCCAGCAGCTTGCGGCTATCCGACTTCGGAGATACGCAGTATTTT. It encodes CASSLRLSDFGDTQYF. This chain joins TRBV7-2 and TRBJ2-3; no clear D. Between the trimmed V and J ends, which lost 3 bases and 5 bases, there was a span of 18 bases. The germline gives CDR1 SGHTA, CDR2 FQGNSA. The CDR3 is made up of 16 amino acids.